These 16 T cell receptor beta chains were sequenced from one sample in a study of OX40 agonist ivuxolimab in advanced cancers. The receptor library was made with the immunoSEQ multiplex PCR assay. The immuneACCESS repertoire file appears here via TCRdb, limited to in-frame rearrangements. These files lack a portion of the clones; in checked studies, under half of the deficit traces to unresolved V genes, and the cause of the others is not known. In all, the sample holds under 40,000 clones, and 65% to 90% of those were seen once. The ten largest clonotypes hold under 1.5% of the sample. The sample consisted of CD4+ or CD8+ T cells sorted from blood, taken in a trial of the OX40 agonist ivuxolimab. These receptors came from an adult with an advanced solid tumor such as melanoma, head and neck, liver or kidney cancer.

The V and J genes are TRBV5-1 and TRBJ2-1, with TRBD2 identical over 10 bases. The CDR3 covers 15 residues. The germline gives CDR1 SGHRS, CDR2 YFSETQ. V lost 3 bases, J lost 5 bases, and 5 bases stayed unmatched. Written as DNA, the CDR3 is TGCGCCAGCAGCTCACTAGCGGGGAGAGACAATGAGCAGTTCTTC. The encoded protein is CASSSLAGRDNEQFF.

This chain connects TRBV5-6 to TRBJ2-3; 10 bases fit TRBD1. The CDR3 spans 16 residues. V lost 4 bases, J lost 5 bases, and 10 bases stayed unmatched. The germline V gene encodes CDR1 SGHDT and CDR2 YYEEEE. The CDR3 protein is CASSETGGRFLDTQYF. The CDR3 nucleotides read TGTGCCAGCAGCGAGACAGGGGGCCGGTTTTTAGATACGCAGTATTTT.

The chain employs TRBV18 and TRBJ2-3; TRBD2 might be the D (6 bases). The germline gives CDR1 KGHSH, CDR2 LQKENI. Trimming left V 6 bases short and J 3 bases short, with 16 bases between. This CDR3 spans 15 amino acids. CDR3 sequence (DNA): TGTGCCAGCTCGCCGAGACGGGGGAAGACAGATACGCAGTATTTT. Protein product: CASSPRRGKTDTQYF. The full variable domain, with the rest looked up from reference TRBV18 and TRBJ2-3, is NAGVMQNPRHLVRRRGQEARLRCSPMKGHSHVYWYRQLPEEGLKFMVYLQKENIIDESGMPKERFSAEFPKEGPSILRIQQVVRGDSAAYFCASSPRRGKTDTQYFGPGTRLTVL.

The chain recombines TRBV4-3 with TRBJ1-4, with D perhaps TRBD1 (6 bases). The length of the CDR3 is 16 residues. Trimming cost V 2 bases and J 4 bases, with 14 bases left between them. Germline CDR1 LGHNA, CDR2 YSLEER. The CDR3 loop is CASSQRQGRGNEKLFF. DNA of the CDR3: TGCGCCAGCAGCCAAAGGCAGGGGCGGGGTAATGAAAAACTGTTTTTT.

V is TRBV18 and J is TRBJ2-5; D possibly corresponds to TRBD1 (6 bases). The ends were cut back, 3 bases at V and 2 bases at J, with 10 bases in the middle. Germline CDR1 is KGHSH and CDR2 is LQKENI. CDR3 length: 14 amino acids. CDR3 DNA: TGTGCCAGCTCACCCTTGACAGGACAAGAGACCCAGTACTTC. This translates into CASSPLTGQETQYF. The full variable domain, in which reference TRBV18 and TRBJ2-5 provide the parts outside the CDR3, is NAGVMQNPRHLVRRRGQEARLRCSPMKGHSHVYWYRQLPEEGLKFMVYLQKENIIDESGMPKERFSAEFPKEGPSILRIQQVVRGDSAAYFCASSPLTGQETQYFGPGTRLLVL.

The V and J genes are TRBV4-2 and TRBJ2-5; 7 nucleotides agree with TRBD2. Trimming at V came to 4 bases and at J to 4 bases, leaving 12 bases not matched to a gene. This CDR3 has 16 amino acids. Germline loops: CDR1 LGHNA, CDR2 YNFKEQ. Written as DNA, the CDR3 is TGTGCCAGCAGCCTCTTCGGGGGGAGTCGGGCAGAGACCCAGTACTTC. This sequence encodes CASSLFGGSRAETQYF.

The CDR3 region has the DNA TGTGCCAGCAGCTTAGATGTGGGGGCGCGGCCCCAGCATTTT. Translating it yields CASSLDVGARPQHF. The chain has TRBV7-2 and TRBJ1-5; a weak D match, TRBD1 (6 bases). In germline, CDR1 is SGHTA, CDR2 FQGNSA. V lost 1 base, J lost 9 bases, and 13 bases lay in between. CDR3 length: 14 residues.

J is TRBJ1-2 and V is TRBV5-1; TRBD1 agrees at 9 bases. This CDR3 contains 15 residues. Germline loops: CDR1 SGHRS, CDR2 YFSETQ. Trimming removed 7 bases from V and 2 bases from J; junction bases left unmatched: 9. CDR3 protein: CASSNPGTGNYGYTF. The CDR3 nucleotides read TGCGCCAGCTCGAATCCCGGGACAGGGAACTATGGCTACACCTTC.

This chain uses TRBV4-2 with TRBJ2-3; D uncertain. V was trimmed by 1 base and J by 0 bases, leaving 14 bases between them. This CDR3 comprises 17 residues. Per germline, CDR1 LGHNA and CDR2 YNFKEQ. Written as DNA, the CDR3 is TGTGCCAGCAGCCAAGTGAGTGGACCCCCTAGCACAGATACGCAGTATTTT. It translates to CASSQVSGPPSTDTQYF.

V usage is TRBV25-1 and J usage is TRBJ2-3, with 8 bases lining up with TRBD2. CDR3 length equals 15 residues. CDR1 is MGHDK and CDR2 is SYGVNS in the germline V gene. With 3 bases clipped from V and 1 base from J, the junction kept 3 bases outside the gene matches. Here the CDR3 reads CASSEWRGGTDTQYF. The CDR3 nucleotides read TGTGCCAGCAGTGAGTGGCGGGGGGGCACAGATACGCAGTATTTT.

The V call is TRBV7-2, the J call TRBJ2-7; no reliable D call. Germline V gene lookup returns CDR1 SGHTA and CDR2 FQGNSA. The V end was cut by 8 bases, the J end by 1 base, with 15 bases between. The length of the CDR3 is 14 residues. This CDR3 is CASRRGGDSYEQYF. The DNA for the CDR3 is TGTGCCAGCCGGCGCGGTGGCGATTCCTACGAGCAGTACTTC.

The V call is TRBV10-1, the J call TRBJ2-7, with 11 bases aligning to TRBD1. The ends lost 10 bases at V and 5 bases at J; junction bases unmatched: 7. CDR3 length: 13 amino acids. Germline V gives CDR1 WNHNN, CDR2 SYGVQD (reference sequence). The CDR3 spells CAIRTGGKNEQYF. The CDR3 coding sequence is TGCGCCATCCGGACAGGGGGCAAGAACGAGCAGTACTTC.

V gene TRBV19 combines with J gene TRBJ2-1, with no clear D. V was cut by 6 bases and J by 1 base, with 10 bases left in between. The CDR3 extends over 14 amino acids. CDR1 is LNHDA and CDR2 is SQIVND in the germline V gene (reference sequence). The CDR3 here is CASRYGLSYNEQFF. CDR3 DNA sequence: TGTGCCAGTAGATATGGTCTTTCCTACAATGAGCAGTTCTTC.

J is TRBJ2-5 and V is TRBV5-8, with TRBD2 identical over 10 bases. The V segment lost 0 bases and the J segment 2 bases; nucleotides outside the gene matches: 4. This CDR3 comprises 16 residues. The germline gives CDR1 SGHTS, CDR2 YDEGEE. The CDR3, as DNA: TGTGCCAGCAGCTTGGGGACTAGCGGTGAACAAGAGACCCAGTACTTC. Protein product: CASSLGTSGEQETQYF.

The chain carries TRBV5-5 and TRBJ1-2; D remains unclear. Germline V gene data show CDR1 as SGHKS and CDR2 as YYEKEE (reference sequence). V gave up 0 bases and J gave up 5 bases, with 5 bases separating them. The CDR3 has 12 residues. CDR3 sequence: CASSLESYGYTF. The CDR3 DNA is TGTGCCAGCAGCTTGGAGAGTTATGGCTACACCTTC.

This chain uses TRBV18 with TRBJ1-3; 10 bases are shared with TRBD1. This CDR3 has 19 residues. Looked up from germline, CDR1 is KGHSH and CDR2 is LQKENI. The ends lost 3 bases at V and 0 bases at J; junction bases unmatched: 11. CDR3 in amino acids: CASSPPGQGGTYSGNTIYF. The CDR3 region has the DNA TGTGCCAGCTCACCCCCCGGACAGGGGGGGACTTACTCTGGAAACACCATATATTTT.